These T cell receptor beta chains were read from a single sample in a study of blood T cell repertoires in COVID-19. Profiling relied on immunoSEQ multiplex PCR, and the TCRdb table lists in-frame clones only, not all of them. The table lists just over 300,000 clones, approximately 84% of them singletons. Sequencing was done on a sample of PBMCs or T cells enriched from blood (not recorded which). Receptors were obtained from a man aged 25-45 years who had recovered from COVID-19. The CDR3 runs from the conserved cysteine through the conserved F or W. The D gene is left open where the match is weak. The size field is filled for only some rows; it gives once, few, many or a size class.

.	TRBD2	TRBV6-5	TRBJ2-7	CASSYLAGSYEQYF	TGTGCCAGCAGTTACCTAGCGGGCTCCTACGAGCAGTACTTC
.	TRBD1	TRBV28	TRBJ1-2	CASRQGDGYTF	TGTGCCAGCAGACAGGGGGATGGCTACACCTTC
.	TRBD1	TRBV28	TRBJ1-5	CASSLVTGQGIQPQHF	TGTGCCAGCAGTTTAGTGACAGGACAGGGGATTCAGCCCCAGCATTTT
.	.	TRBV5-1	TRBJ2-2	CASSSGLNTGELFF	TGCGCCAGCAGCTCCGGACTCAACACCGGGGAGCTGTTTTTT
.	TRBD2	TRBV19	TRBJ2-2	CATTSGDVAGELFF	TGTGCCACAACTAGCGGAGACGTCGCCGGGGAGCTGTTTTTT
.	TRBD1	TRBV6-5	TRBJ1-6	CASSFSGQGGNSPLHF	TGTGCCAGCAGTTTCTCGGGACAGGGAGGTAATTCACCCCTCCACTTT
.	.	TRBV6-1	TRBJ1-5	CASSDREGRGPTQHF	TGTGCCAGCAGTGACAGGGAGGGCCGGGGTCCGACCCAGCATTTT
once	.	TRBV5-1	TRBJ2-7	CASSLGRGSYEQYF	TGCGCCAGCAGCTTAGGACGAGGGTCCTACGAGCAGTACTTC
.	.	TRBV9	TRBJ1-1	CASSVGAGSGISTEAFF	TGTGCCAGCAGCGTAGGGGCCGGATCCGGGATTAGCACTGAAGCTTTCTTT
.	TRBD1	TRBV3-1/TRBV3-2	TRBJ1-2	CASSPRDSYGYTF	TGTGCCAGCAGCCCTCGGGACAGCTATGGCTACACCTTC
.	TRBD1	TRBV24-1	TRBJ2-2	CATSDFPGQGFGELFF	TGTGCCACCAGTGATTTCCCTGGACAGGGGTTCGGGGAGCTGTTTTTT
.	TRBD1	TRBV10-1	TRBJ1-6	CASSSRTGGNSPLHF	TGCGCCAGCAGTTCCCGGACAGGGGGTAATTCACCCCTCCACTTT
.	TRBD1	TRBV3-1/TRBV3-2	TRBJ2-7	CASSRGTGPEGEQYF	TGTGCCAGCAGCCGGGGGACAGGACCAGAGGGCGAGCAGTACTTC
few	.	TRBV4-1	TRBJ1-2	CASSPVRGDGYTF	TGCGCCAGCAGCCCGGTTAGAGGAGATGGCTACACCTTC
.	.	TRBV5-1	TRBJ2-5	CASSFSSSGTRETQYF	TGCGCCAGCAGCTTCTCCTCCTCCGGGACACGGGAGACCCAGTACTTC
.	TRBD1	TRBV28	TRBJ2-7	CASSTYDRGASYEQYF	TGTGCCAGCAGTACCTACGACAGGGGAGCATCCTACGAGCAGTACTTC
few	.	TRBV7-2	TRBJ1-3	CASSLTVGNTIYF	TGTGCCAGCAGCTTGACTGTTGGAAACACCATATATTTT
.	TRBD1	TRBV28	TRBJ1-2	CASSSGQGARFYGYTF	TGTGCCAGCAGTTCGGGACAGGGGGCAAGGTTTTACGGCTACACCTTC
once	.	TRBV19	TRBJ2-7	CASSGGDRPYEQYF	TGTGCCAGTAGTGGAGGGGACCGTCCCTACGAGCAGTACTTC
few	TRBD1	TRBV7-2	TRBJ1-5	CASSLRDRNQPQHF	TGTGCCAGCAGCTTAAGGGACAGGAATCAGCCCCAGCATTTT
.	TRBD2	TRBV7-9	TRBJ2-3	CASSLRASGGTDTQYF	TGTGCCAGCAGCCTAAGGGCTAGCGGGGGGACAGATACGCAGTATTTT
once	TRBD2	TRBV7-9	TRBJ2-5	CASSCGGSETQYF	TGTGCCAGCAGCTGCGGGGGGTCAGAGACCCAGTACTTC
.	.	TRBV14	TRBJ1-4	CASSPVAGRLNEKLFF	TGTGCCAGCAGCCCAGTTGCGGGACGATTAAATGAAAAACTGTTTTTT
.	TRBD1	TRBV5-1	TRBJ1-4	CASSPTGDNEKLFF	TGCGCCAGCAGCCCAACAGGGGATAATGAAAAACTGTTTTTT
once	TRBD2	TRBV6-1	TRBJ2-1	CASSGPLAGGYNEQFF	TGTGCCAGCAGTGGACCCCTAGCGGGAGGGTACAATGAGCAGTTCTTC
.	TRBD1	TRBV2	TRBJ1-5	CASREGDRGVAFGNQPQHF	TGTGCCAGCAGGGAGGGAGACAGGGGGGTGGCTTTTGGCAATCAGCCCCAGCATTTT
once	TRBD2	TRBV25-1	TRBJ2-6	CASSRTSGGSGANVLTF	TGTGCCAGCAGTAGGACTAGCGGAGGCTCTGGGGCCAACGTCCTGACTTTC
.	.	TRBV19	TRBJ1-2	CASSPGIYGYTF	TGTGCCAGTAGCCCAGGTATCTATGGCTACACCTTC
.	.	TRBV28	TRBJ1-5	CATVRLGHPVQQPQHF	TGTGCCACTGTCCGATTGGGACATCCGGTCCAACAGCCCCAGCATTTT
.	.	TRBV27	TRBJ2-5	CASSQRVGETQYF	TGTGCCAGCAGCCAACGGGTAGGAGAGACCCAGTACTTC
.	.	TRBV30	TRBJ2-7	CAWSEFYEQYF	TGTGCCTGGTCAGAATTCTACGAGCAGTACTTC
.	.	TRBV6-5	TRBJ1-2	CASSYSLAGNGGYTF	TGTGCCAGCAGTTACTCCCTCGCAGGGAACGGCGGCTACACCTTC
.	.	TRBV11-2	TRBJ1-3	CASSSNSGNTIYF	TGTGCCAGCAGCTCGAACAGCGGAAACACCATATATTTT
few	.	TRBV14	TRBJ1-1	CASSQVDRIPGTEAFF	TGTGCCAGCAGCCAAGTCGACAGGATACCAGGAACTGAAGCTTTCTTT
.	.	TRBV5-4	TRBJ1-6	CASSLNRLPYSSYNSPLHF	TGTGCCAGCAGCCTCAACAGACTACCTTATAGCTCCTATAATTCACCCCTCCACTTT
once	.	TRBV11-2	TRBJ1-1	CASSWSITGSPEAFF	TGTGCCAGCAGCTGGAGCATTACAGGGTCCCCTGAAGCTTTCTTT
.	TRBD1	TRBV24-1	TRBJ2-3	CATSDSQGGTDTQYF	TGTGCCACCAGTGATTCCCAGGGGGGCACAGATACGCAGTATTTT
.	.	TRBV29-1	TRBJ2-5	CSVVTPARGQETQYF	TGCAGCGTTGTAACCCCTGCAAGGGGCCAAGAGACCCAGTACTTC
.	TRBD2	TRBV6-4	TRBJ2-2	CASAGTSDPGELFF	TGTGCCAGCGCTGGGACTAGCGATCCCGGGGAGCTGTTTTTT
.	.	TRBV5-4	TRBJ1-2	CASSLGRGSSGYTF	TGTGCCAGCAGCTTGGGACGCGGATCCTCTGGCTACACCTTC
few	TRBD2	TRBV27	TRBJ2-7	CASSFQVAGGYEQYF	TGTGCCAGCAGTTTCCAGGTGGCGGGGGGCTACGAGCAGTACTTC
.	TRBD2	TRBV7-2	TRBJ2-1	CASSLRTSGIYNEQFF	TGTGCCAGCAGCCTCAGGACTAGCGGGATCTACAATGAGCAGTTCTTC
many	TRBD1	TRBV30	TRBJ2-7	CAWTGGKYEQYF	TGTGCCTGGACAGGGGGCAAGTACGAGCAGTACTTC
.	TRBD1	TRBV6-5	TRBJ2-7	CASRPRDREYEQYF	TGTGCCAGCAGACCCCGGGACAGGGAGTACGAGCAGTACTTC
.	.	TRBV18	TRBJ2-7	CASSPTQAYEQYF	TGTGCCAGCTCACCAACTCAGGCCTACGAGCAGTACTTC
few	.	TRBV6-6	TRBJ1-5	CASATRRVGNQPQHF	TGTGCCAGCGCCACACGACGGGTGGGCAATCAGCCCCAGCATTTT
.	TRBD2	TRBV5-5	TRBJ2-3	CASSFLAGGTDTQYF	TGTGCCAGCAGCTTTCTCGCGGGGGGCACAGATACGCAGTATTTT
.	.	TRBV25-1	TRBJ2-7	CASSVTTKGEQYF	TGTGCCAGCAGTGTGACAACCAAGGGGGAGCAGTACTTC
.	.	TRBV28	TRBJ2-7	CASLSGTNSYEQYF	TGTGCCAGTTTATCTGGGACAAACTCCTACGAGCAGTACTTC
once	.	TRBV30	TRBJ2-7	CAWTPDRAYEQYF	TGTGCCTGGACCCCGGACAGAGCCTACGAGCAGTACTTC
.	TRBD1	TRBV27	TRBJ1-5	CASRGTGYYQPQHF	TGTGCCAGCAGGGGGACAGGATACTATCAGCCCCAGCATTTT
.	TRBD1	TRBV5-1	TRBJ2-2	CASSSGTANTGELFF	TGCGCCAGCAGTTCCGGGACAGCGAACACCGGGGAGCTGTTTTTT
.	TRBD2	TRBV5-5	TRBJ2-5	CASSREKLSGGAETQYF	TGTGCCAGCAGCCGGGAAAAACTGAGCGGGGGGGCTGAGACCCAGTACTTC
.	.	TRBV5-1	TRBJ2-5	CASSWGPQETQYF	TGCGCCAGCAGCTGGGGGCCTCAAGAGACCCAGTACTTC
.	TRBD1	TRBV13	TRBJ1-1	CASSLSGWGTGDTEAFF	TGTGCCAGCAGCTTAAGTGGGTGGGGGACAGGAGACACTGAAGCTTTCTTT
.	.	TRBV28	TRBJ1-4	CASSRQGLEKLFF	TGTGCCAGCAGTCGGCAGGGTCTTGAAAAACTGTTTTTT
once	TRBD1	TRBV15	TRBJ1-4	CATSIRDREKLFF	TGTGCCACCAGCATCCGGGACAGAGAAAAACTGTTTTTT